This T cell receptor (beta chain) came from a study of response to subunit inactivated influenza vaccine. As to this clonotype: Its antigen is undetermined.

Study conclusions and caveats: Only a handful of new T cells, the authors suggested, are recruited with each seasonal influenza vaccination.

TCRdb re-called the RT-PCR reads through MiXCR, storing one row per CDR3 protein. The sample contains 450,000 to 700,000 distinct CDR3 sequences, about 14% of which appear only once. Trimming cost V 3 bases and J 1 base; bases outside gene matches: 9. CDR3 length: 16 residues. Germline CDR1 SGDLS, CDR2 YYNGEE. The chain is built from TRBV9 and TRBJ2-5; 7 nucleotides match TRBD1. The clonotype was recovered from a man aged 50 to 59 who received an inactivated influenza vaccine. The sequences come from PBMCs from blood, collected about 11 days after vaccination. The CDR3 region has the DNA TGTGCCAGCAGCGGGAGACGACAGGGATCCCAAGAGACCCAGTACTTC. Translated: CASSGRRQGSQETQYF.